These T cell receptor beta chains were read from a single sample in a study of shared T cell receptors in the human thymus. Repertoires were generated with immunoSEQ multiplex PCR, while TCRdb's copy carries only in-frame clones and drops some. The sample has just under 550,000 clones; 78% are singletons. The same data also contributed to another study, on human thymus T cells.

Sequenced: thymocytes. The origin of the receptors is a boy under three years old with a congenital heart defect. CDR3s include the opening cysteine and the closing phenylalanine or tryptophan. The order of the fields is CDR3 protein, clone size, D gene, V gene. A D gene is named only where the DNA matches it firmly. Size values are once, few and many counts, or a class for expanded clones, and some rows have none.

cdr3_aa: CSVAHSMNTEAFF; clone_size: -; d_call: -; v_call: TRBV29-1
cdr3_aa: CATSGDTIYEQYF; clone_size: -; d_call: -; v_call: TRBV15
cdr3_aa: CASSVGREETQYF; clone_size: few; d_call: -; v_call: TRBV25-1
cdr3_aa: CASSSGGNEKLFF; clone_size: -; d_call: -; v_call: TRBV19
cdr3_aa: CAWGGRAPYEQYF; clone_size: -; d_call: TRBD2; v_call: TRBV30
cdr3_aa: CASSEYPRTGTNTGELFF; clone_size: -; d_call: TRBD1; v_call: TRBV25-1
cdr3_aa: CAWRSERGLNNEKLFF; clone_size: once; d_call: TRBD1; v_call: TRBV30
cdr3_aa: CSVGQGAHNEQFF; clone_size: once; d_call: TRBD1; v_call: TRBV29-1
cdr3_aa: CASSLVPTGNEQYF; clone_size: -; d_call: TRBD1; v_call: TRBV11-3
cdr3_aa: CASSQRATSRDTQYF; clone_size: -; d_call: -; v_call: TRBV4-1
cdr3_aa: CASSLNRGDEKLFF; clone_size: -; d_call: -; v_call: TRBV7-2
cdr3_aa: CASSSQQGANEKLFF; clone_size: -; d_call: TRBD1; v_call: TRBV7-2
cdr3_aa: CAWIPRASGLGGSYEQYF; clone_size: -; d_call: TRBD2; v_call: TRBV30
cdr3_aa: CASTGLAGVNEQFF; clone_size: -; d_call: TRBD2; v_call: TRBV2
cdr3_aa: CASSYTILAGIYEQYF; clone_size: once; d_call: TRBD2; v_call: TRBV6-5
cdr3_aa: CAWSLPTPGTGLRNTIYF; clone_size: -; d_call: TRBD1; v_call: TRBV30
cdr3_aa: CASSYPPRDFSYEQYF; clone_size: once; d_call: -; v_call: TRBV6-5
cdr3_aa: CASRAGTPTTNEKLFF; clone_size: -; d_call: -; v_call: TRBV27
cdr3_aa: CASSLVRAAGYGYTF; clone_size: -; d_call: -; v_call: TRBV5-6
cdr3_aa: CATRRPRRGETQYF; clone_size: -; d_call: -; v_call: TRBV7-9
cdr3_aa: CASGGGTSGNYEQYF; clone_size: -; d_call: TRBD2; v_call: TRBV27
cdr3_aa: CASSESTPGQIYEQYF; clone_size: -; d_call: -; v_call: TRBV10-2
cdr3_aa: CATSSRDRWNTEAFF; clone_size: -; d_call: TRBD1; v_call: TRBV15
cdr3_aa: CAWSPKARGETQYF; clone_size: few; d_call: -; v_call: TRBV30
cdr3_aa: CASSDGLAAYNEQFF; clone_size: -; d_call: TRBD2; v_call: TRBV7-2
cdr3_aa: CASSHQQGASGYTF; clone_size: -; d_call: TRBD1; v_call: TRBV7-9
cdr3_aa: CASSVDRAYEQYF; clone_size: -; d_call: -; v_call: TRBV9
cdr3_aa: CASSLAPSSYNEQFF; clone_size: once; d_call: -; v_call: TRBV28
cdr3_aa: CASSLSGTGGNQPQHF; clone_size: once; d_call: TRBD1; v_call: TRBV27
cdr3_aa: CASSLVLAGERSSYEQYF; clone_size: -; d_call: TRBD2; v_call: TRBV5-1
cdr3_aa: CASSPKIPGRVGGNTIYF; clone_size: few; d_call: -; v_call: TRBV18
cdr3_aa: CASSQSTGNTGELFF; clone_size: -; d_call: -; v_call: TRBV4-1
cdr3_aa: CASSQDRDGYTF; clone_size: -; d_call: TRBD1; v_call: TRBV7-3
cdr3_aa: CASADLSGGPRNEQFF; clone_size: few; d_call: TRBD2; v_call: TRBV11-2